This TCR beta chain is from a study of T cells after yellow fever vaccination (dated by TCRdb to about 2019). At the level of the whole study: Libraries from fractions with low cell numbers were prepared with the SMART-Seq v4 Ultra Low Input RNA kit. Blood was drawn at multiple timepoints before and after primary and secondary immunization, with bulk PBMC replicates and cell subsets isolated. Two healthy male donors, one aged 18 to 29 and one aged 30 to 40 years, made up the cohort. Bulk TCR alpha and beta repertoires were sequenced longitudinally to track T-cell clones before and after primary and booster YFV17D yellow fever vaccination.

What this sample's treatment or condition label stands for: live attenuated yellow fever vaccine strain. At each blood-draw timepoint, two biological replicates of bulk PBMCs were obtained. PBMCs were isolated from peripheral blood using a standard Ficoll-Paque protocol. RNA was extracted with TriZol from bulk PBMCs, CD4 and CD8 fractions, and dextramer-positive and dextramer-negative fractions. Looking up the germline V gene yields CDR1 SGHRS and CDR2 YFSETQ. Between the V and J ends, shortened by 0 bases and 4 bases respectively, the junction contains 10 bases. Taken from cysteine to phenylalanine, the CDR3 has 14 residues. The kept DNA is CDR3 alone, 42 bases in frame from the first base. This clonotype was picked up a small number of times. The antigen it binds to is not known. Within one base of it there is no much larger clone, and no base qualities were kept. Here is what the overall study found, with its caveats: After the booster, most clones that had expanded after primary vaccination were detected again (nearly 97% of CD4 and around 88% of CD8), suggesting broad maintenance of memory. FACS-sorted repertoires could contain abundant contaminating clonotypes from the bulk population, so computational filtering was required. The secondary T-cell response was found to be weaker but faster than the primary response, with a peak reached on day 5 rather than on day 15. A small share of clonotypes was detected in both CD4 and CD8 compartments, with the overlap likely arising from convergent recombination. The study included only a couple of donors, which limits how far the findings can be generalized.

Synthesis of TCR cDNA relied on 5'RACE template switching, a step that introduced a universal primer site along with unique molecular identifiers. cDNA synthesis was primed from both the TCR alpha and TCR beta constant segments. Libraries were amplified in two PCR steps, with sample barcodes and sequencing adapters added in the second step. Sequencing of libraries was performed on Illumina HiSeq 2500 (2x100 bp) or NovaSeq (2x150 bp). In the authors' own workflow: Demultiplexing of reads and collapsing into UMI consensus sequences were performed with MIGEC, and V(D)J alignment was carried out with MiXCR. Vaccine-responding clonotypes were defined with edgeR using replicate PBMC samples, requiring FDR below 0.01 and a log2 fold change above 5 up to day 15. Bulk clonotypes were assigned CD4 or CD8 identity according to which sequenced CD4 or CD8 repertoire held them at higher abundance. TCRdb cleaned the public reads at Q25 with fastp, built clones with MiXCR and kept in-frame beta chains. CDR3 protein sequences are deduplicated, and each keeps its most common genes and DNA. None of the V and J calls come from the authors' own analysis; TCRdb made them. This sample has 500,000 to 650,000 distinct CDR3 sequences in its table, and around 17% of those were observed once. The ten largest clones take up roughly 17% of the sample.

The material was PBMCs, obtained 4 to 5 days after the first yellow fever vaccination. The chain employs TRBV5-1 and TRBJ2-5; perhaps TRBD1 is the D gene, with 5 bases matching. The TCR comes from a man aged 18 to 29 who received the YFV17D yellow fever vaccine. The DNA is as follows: TGCGCCAGCAGCTTGGAGGTGGGGCGAGAGACCCAGTACTTC. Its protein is CASSLEVGRETQYF.